This TCR beta chain was observed in a study of OX40 agonist ivuxolimab in advanced cancers. Study at large: The treatment was a fully human IgG2 OX40 agonist, ivuxolimab. Those enrolled were about 82% male, with a mean age of roughly 62 years and ages from roughly 20 to 85. Every 2 weeks, patients received ivuxolimab intravenously, dosed at 0.01 to 10 mg/kg. Head and neck, renal cell, melanoma or hepatocellular carcinoma were the cancers that dose-escalation patients had.

V shed 5 bases, J shed 7 bases, and the junction held 11 bases outside the gene matches. Germline V gene sequence: CDR1 MNHNS, CDR2 SASEGT. This CDR3 has 15 amino acids. The method was immunoSEQ multiplex PCR; TCRdb's version includes in-frame clones alone and lacks a portion of them. The sample has about 78,000 clones, around 91% seen once. The chain is built from TRBV6-1 and TRBJ2-7, with 10 bases identical to TRBD1. This sequence was found in an adult with an advanced solid tumor such as melanoma, head and neck, liver or kidney cancer. The material was CD4+ or CD8+ T cells sorted from blood, obtained in a trial of the OX40 agonist ivuxolimab. The CDR3 region is CASSPPGTGAREQYF. The CDR3 DNA reads TGTGCCAGCAGTCCGCCAGGGACAGGGGCTCGGGAGCAGTACTTC.